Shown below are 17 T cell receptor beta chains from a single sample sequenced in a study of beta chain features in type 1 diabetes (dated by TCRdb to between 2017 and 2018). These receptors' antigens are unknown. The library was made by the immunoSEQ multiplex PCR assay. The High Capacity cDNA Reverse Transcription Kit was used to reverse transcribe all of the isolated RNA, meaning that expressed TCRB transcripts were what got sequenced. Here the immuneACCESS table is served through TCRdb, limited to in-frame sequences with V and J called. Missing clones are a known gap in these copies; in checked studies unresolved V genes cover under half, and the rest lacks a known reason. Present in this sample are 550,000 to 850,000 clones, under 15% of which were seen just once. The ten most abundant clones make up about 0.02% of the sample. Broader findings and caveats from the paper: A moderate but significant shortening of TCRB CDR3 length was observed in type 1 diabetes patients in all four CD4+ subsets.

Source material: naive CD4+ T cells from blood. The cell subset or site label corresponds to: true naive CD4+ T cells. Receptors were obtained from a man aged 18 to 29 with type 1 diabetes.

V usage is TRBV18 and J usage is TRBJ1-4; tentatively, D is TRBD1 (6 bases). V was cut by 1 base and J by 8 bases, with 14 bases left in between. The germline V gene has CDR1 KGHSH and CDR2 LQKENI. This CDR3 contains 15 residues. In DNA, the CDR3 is TGTGCCAGCTCACCACAAACAGGGCGGCAGGAAAAACTGTTTTTT. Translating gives CASSPQTGRQEKLFF.

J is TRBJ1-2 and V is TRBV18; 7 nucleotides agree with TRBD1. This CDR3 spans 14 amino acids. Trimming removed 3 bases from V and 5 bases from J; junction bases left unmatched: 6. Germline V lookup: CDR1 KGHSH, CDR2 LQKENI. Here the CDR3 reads CASSPDREVYGYTF. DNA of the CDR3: TGTGCCAGCTCACCCGACAGGGAGGTATATGGCTACACCTTC.

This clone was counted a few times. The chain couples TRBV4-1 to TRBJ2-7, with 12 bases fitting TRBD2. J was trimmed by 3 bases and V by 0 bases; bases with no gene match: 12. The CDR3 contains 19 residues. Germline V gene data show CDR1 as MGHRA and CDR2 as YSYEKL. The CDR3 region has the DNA TGCGCCAGCAGCCAAGAAAGTGCACTAGCGGGGGGACCTAACTACGAGCAGTACTTC. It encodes CASSQESALAGGPNYEQYF.

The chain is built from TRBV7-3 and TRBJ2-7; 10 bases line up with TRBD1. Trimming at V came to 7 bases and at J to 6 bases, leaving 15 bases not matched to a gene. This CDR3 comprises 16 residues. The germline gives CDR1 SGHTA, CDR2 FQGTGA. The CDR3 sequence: CASTDLTTGGYSEQYF. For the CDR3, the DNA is TGTGCCAGCACCGATTTAACGACAGGGGGCTACAGCGAGCAGTACTTC. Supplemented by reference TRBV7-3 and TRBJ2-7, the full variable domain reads GAGVSQTPSNKVTEKGKYVELRCDPISGHTALYWYRQSLGQGPEFLIYFQGTGAADDSGLPNDRFFAVRPEGSVSTLKIQRTERGDSAVYLCASTDLTTGGYSEQYFGPGTRLTVT.

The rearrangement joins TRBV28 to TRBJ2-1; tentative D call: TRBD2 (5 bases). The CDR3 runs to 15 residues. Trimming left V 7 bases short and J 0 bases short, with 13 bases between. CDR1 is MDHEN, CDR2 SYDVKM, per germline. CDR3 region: CASKSKRSSYNEQFF. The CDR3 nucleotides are TGTGCCAGCAAAAGTAAGCGGAGCTCCTACAATGAGCAGTTCTTC.

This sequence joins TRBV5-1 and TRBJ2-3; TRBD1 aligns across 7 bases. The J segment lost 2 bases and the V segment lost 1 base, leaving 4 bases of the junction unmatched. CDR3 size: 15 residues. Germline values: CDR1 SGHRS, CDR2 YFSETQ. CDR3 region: CASSLWGQNTDTQYF. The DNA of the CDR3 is TGCGCCAGCAGCTTGTGGGGACAGAACACAGATACGCAGTATTTT.

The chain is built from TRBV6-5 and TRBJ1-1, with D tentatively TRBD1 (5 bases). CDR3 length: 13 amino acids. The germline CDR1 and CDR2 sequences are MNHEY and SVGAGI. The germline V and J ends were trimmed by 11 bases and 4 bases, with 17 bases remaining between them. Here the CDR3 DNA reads TGTGCCGGGTCTCGGACAAGGGGCACTGAAGCTTTCTTT. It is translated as CAGSRTRGTEAFF.

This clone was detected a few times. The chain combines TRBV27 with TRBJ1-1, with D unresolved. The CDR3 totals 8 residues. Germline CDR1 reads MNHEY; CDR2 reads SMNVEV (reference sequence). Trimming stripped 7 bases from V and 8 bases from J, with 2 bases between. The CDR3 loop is CASKEAFF. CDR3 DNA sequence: TGTGCCAGCAAGGAAGCTTTCTTT.

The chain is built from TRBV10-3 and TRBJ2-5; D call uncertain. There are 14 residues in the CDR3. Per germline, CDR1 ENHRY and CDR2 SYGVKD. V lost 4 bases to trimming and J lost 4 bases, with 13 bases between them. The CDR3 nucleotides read TGTGCCATCAGTGGAAGTGGCGGCGGAGAGACCCAGTACTTC. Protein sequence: CAISGSGGGETQYF.

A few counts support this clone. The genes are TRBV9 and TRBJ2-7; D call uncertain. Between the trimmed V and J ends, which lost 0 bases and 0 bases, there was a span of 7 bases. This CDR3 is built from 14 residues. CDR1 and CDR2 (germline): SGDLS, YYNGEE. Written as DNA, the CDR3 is TGTGCCAGCAGCGTAGGGTCCGACTCCTACGAGCAGTACTTC. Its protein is CASSVGSDSYEQYF.

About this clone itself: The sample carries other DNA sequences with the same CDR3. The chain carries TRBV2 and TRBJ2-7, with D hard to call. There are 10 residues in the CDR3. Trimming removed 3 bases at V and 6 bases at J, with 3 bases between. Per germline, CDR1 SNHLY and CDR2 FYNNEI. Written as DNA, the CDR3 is TGTGCCAGCAGTGAGGGCGAGCAGTACTTC. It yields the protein CASSEGEQYF.

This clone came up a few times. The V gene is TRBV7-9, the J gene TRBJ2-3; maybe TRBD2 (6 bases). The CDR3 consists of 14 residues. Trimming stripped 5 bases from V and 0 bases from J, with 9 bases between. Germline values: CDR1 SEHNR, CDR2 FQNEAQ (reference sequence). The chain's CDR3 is CASSPGDSTDTQYF. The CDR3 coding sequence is TGTGCCAGCAGCCCGGGGGATAGCACAGATACGCAGTATTTT.

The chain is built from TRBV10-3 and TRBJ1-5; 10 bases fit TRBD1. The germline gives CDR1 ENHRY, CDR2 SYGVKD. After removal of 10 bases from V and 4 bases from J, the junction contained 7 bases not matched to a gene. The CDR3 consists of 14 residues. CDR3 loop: CATRQGASNQPQHF. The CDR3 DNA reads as TGTGCCACCCGACAGGGGGCATCAAATCAGCCCCAGCATTTT.

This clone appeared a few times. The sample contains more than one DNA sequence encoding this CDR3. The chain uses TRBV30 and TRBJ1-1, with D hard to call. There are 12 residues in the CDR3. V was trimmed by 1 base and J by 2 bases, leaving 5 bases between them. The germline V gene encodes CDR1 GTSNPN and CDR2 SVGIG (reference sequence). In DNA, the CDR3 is TGTGCCTGGAGTGGCGGAAACACTGAAGCTTTCTTT. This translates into CAWSGGNTEAFF.

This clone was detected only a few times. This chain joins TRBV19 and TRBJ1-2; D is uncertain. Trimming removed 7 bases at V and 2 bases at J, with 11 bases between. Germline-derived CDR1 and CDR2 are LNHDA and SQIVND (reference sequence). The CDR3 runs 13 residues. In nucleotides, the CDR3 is TGTGCCAGTACGAAGGACGGGAACTATGGCTACACCTTC. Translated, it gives CASTKDGNYGYTF.

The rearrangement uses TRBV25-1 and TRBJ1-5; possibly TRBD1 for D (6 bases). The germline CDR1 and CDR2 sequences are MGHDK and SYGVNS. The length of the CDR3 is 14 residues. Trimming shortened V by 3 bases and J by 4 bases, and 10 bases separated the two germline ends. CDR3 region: CASSDQGINQPQHF. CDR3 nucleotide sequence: TGTGCCAGCAGTGATCAGGGGATTAATCAGCCCCAGCATTTT. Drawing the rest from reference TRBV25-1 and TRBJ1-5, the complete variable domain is EADIYQTPRYLVIGTGKKITLECSQTMGHDKMYWYQQDPGMELHLIHYSYGVNSTEKGDLSSESTVSRIRTEHFPLTLESARPSHTSQYLCASSDQGINQPQHFGDGTRLSIL.

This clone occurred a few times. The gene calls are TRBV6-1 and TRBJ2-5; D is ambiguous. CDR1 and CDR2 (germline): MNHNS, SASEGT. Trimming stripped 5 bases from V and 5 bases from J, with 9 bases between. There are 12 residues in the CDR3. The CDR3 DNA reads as TGTGCCAGCAGTCGACCGCCCGAGACCCAGTACTTC. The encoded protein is CASSRPPETQYF.